What follows are 2 T cell receptor beta chains derived from one specimen sequenced in a study of cytomegalovirus exposure and HLA in healthy donors. The study ran its PCR with 60 Vbeta and 13 Jbeta primers. The repertoire was sequenced with immunoSEQ multiplex PCR; TCRdb's copy has only in-frame clones and lacks some. The profile covers 200,000 to 250,000 clones, with approximately 70% appearing a single time and roughly 2.5% taken by the ten largest. Sequences were obtained from PBMCs. Receptors originate from a man aged 40-49 years in good health and CMV-seropositive.

The J gene is TRBJ1-2, the V gene TRBV4-1, with 7 bases identical to TRBD1. The CDR3 length is 15 residues. Trimming removed 0 bases from V and 4 bases from J; junction bases left unmatched: 5. Germline V gene data show CDR1 as MGHRA and CDR2 as YSYEKL. In DNA form, the CDR3 reads TGCGCCAGCAGCCAAGATCTCCAGGGGGTCTATGGCTACACCTTC. It yields the protein CASSQDLQGVYGYTF.

This sequence joins TRBV6-6 and TRBJ1-2; no clear D. In germline, CDR1 is MNHNY, CDR2 SVGAGI (reference sequence). V lost 0 bases, J lost 8 bases, and 16 bases lay in between. The CDR3 has 15 amino acids. Here the CDR3 reads CASSYSSGREEGYTF. The CDR3 region has the DNA TGTGCCAGCAGTTACTCGTCAGGAAGGGAGGAAGGCTACACCTTC.